Detailed here is one T cell receptor beta chain. Antigen specificity is unknown. Trimming pared 2 bases from V and 0 bases from J, leaving 5 bases between. There are 13 residues in the CDR3. Per the germline V gene, CDR1 is SQVTM and CDR2 is ANQGSEA. These data come from a study of shared clonotypes between healthy human individuals. General study findings and limits: Despite large depth, sorted-subset datasets appeared incompletely sequenced.

This table comes from immunoSEQ multiplex PCR, and its TCRdb copy is limited to in-frame clones, with some not included. The table includes a few million clones, roughly 92% detected once. The V call is TRBV29-1, the J call TRBJ1-3; D unresolved. Sequencing was carried out using naive CD4+ T cells sorted from blood. Subset reported: CD45RA+ positively selected. This sequence was found in a young man in good health. The CDR3 sequence is CSVERISGNTIYF. In DNA form, the CDR3 reads TGCAGCGTTGAAAGGATCTCTGGAAACACCATATATTTT.